This T cell receptor (beta chain) originates from a study of cytomegalovirus exposure and HLA in healthy donors. The roughly 120-subject validation cohort, separate from the roughly 700-subject first cohort, included the donors. Study conclusions and caveats: Specific recognition of CMV antigens was confirmed in vitro for a few chains (all CMV-associated).

Looked up from germline, CDR1 is SGHVS and CDR2 is FNYEAQ. The V and J ends lost 4 bases and 0 bases respectively, with 16 bases between them. The CDR3 is 17 amino acids. Libraries were prepared by immunoSEQ multiplex PCR; TCRdb keeps only in-frame clonotypes and omits some of them. The sample consists of about 43,000 clones, roughly nine tenths of them appearing once. A note on this clone: Antigen unknown.

This rearrangement joins TRBV7-6 to TRBJ1-5, with D possibly TRBD1 on 6 matching bases. The source of this sequence is a man aged 18 to 30 in good health and CMV-seronegative. Sequenced: PBMCs. The DNA of the CDR3 is TGTGCCAGCAGCTCCCCACAGGGTTCCCCTAGCAATCAGCCCCAGCATTTT. This encodes CASSSPQGSPSNQPQHF. Full variable domain (rest looked up from reference TRBV7-6 and TRBJ1-5): GAGVSQSPRYKVTKRGQDVALRCDPISGHVSLYWYRQALGQGPEFLTYFNYEAQQDKSGLPNDRFSAERPEGSISTLTIQRTEQRDSAMYRCASSSPQGSPSNQPQHFGDGTRLSIL.